This TCR beta chain is from a study of cytomegalovirus exposure and HLA in healthy donors. As for the study in general: An earlier analysis identified 120 million or so unique TCR beta sequences in about 200 million T cells. Inside one of the first data releases sat about 85 million unique TCRs taken from HLA-typed donors. Study-wide points: As a later analysis revealed, the rate of TCR association differed by HLA locus, with DRB1 most and HLA-C fewest. When a later analysis compared HLA-associated TCR beta chains with equally common others, the HLA-associated chains turned out to be more clonally expanded and to have lower generation probabilities.

PCR amplification relied on 60 Vbeta primers (plus 13 Jbeta primers). The table came from immunoSEQ multiplex PCR; TCRdb's copy has only in-frame clones and leaves some out. The sample holds 100,000 to 150,000 clones, roughly 70% seen once. Note on this clone: Its antigen is undetermined.

The CDR3 totals 14 residues. The trim removed 6 bases at V and 7 bases at J, leaving 6 bases unmatched. Germline CDR1 and CDR2: LNHNV and YYDKDF (reference sequence). The sequenced sample consisted of PBMCs. V is TRBV15 and J is TRBJ2-1, with 10 bases fitting TRBD2. The receptor comes from a man in his forties in good health and CMV-seropositive. The CDR3 region is CATRRTSGINEQFF. In DNA, the CDR3 is TGTGCCACCAGGAGAACTAGCGGGATAAATGAGCAGTTCTTC.